This T cell receptor beta chain stems from a study of T cells expressing NK-cell markers. In the study overall: In the group of eight sequenced donors, seven were HCMV-seropositive and one was seronegative. Study-wide results and caveats: NKG2C+ dominant clonotype frequencies in about six donors were roughly 1.0-7.5% of CD8+ T cells.

Points on this clonotype: Its antigen is undetermined.

Scientists made TCR beta cDNA using 5'RACE template switching with UMIs. TCRdb processed the 5' RACE reads again and assigns one entry to each CDR3 protein, with no DNA. The sample spans some 190,000 distinct CDR3 sequences; the ten largest clones claim roughly 21%. The material sequenced was blood T cells: a sorted CD56 or NKG2C T cell subset, CD4+ or CD8+ T cells, or bulk PBMC T cells (not recorded which). The clonotype was recovered from a man aged 18 to 69 in good health.

CDR3 sequence reads: CASSSEAFSYEQYF. The gene calls are TRBV5-1 and TRBJ2-7. Germline lookup yields CDR1 SGHRS and CDR2 YFSETQ. The CDR3 has 14 amino acids. Full variable domain (missing parts from reference TRBV5-1 and TRBJ2-7): KAGVTQTPRYLIKTRGQQVTLSCSPISGHRSVSWYQQTPGQGLQFLFEYFSETQRNKGNFPGRFSGRQFSNSRSEMNVSTLELGDSALYLCASSSEAFSYEQYFGPGTRLTVT.